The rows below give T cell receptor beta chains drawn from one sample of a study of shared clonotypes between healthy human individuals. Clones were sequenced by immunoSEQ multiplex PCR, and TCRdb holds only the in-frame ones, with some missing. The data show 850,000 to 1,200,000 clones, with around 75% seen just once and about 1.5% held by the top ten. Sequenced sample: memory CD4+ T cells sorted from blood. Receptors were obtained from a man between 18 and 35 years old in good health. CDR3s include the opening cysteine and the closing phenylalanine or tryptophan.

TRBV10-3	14	CAISMGSPNEKLFF
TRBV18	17	CASSPFGQLGRANVLTF
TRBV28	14	CASSFGDRLYGYTF
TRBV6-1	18	CASSEARVVLAGEYEQYF
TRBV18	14	CASSQDGGNQPQHF
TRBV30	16	CAWSGDRGTTNYGYTF
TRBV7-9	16	CASSSTGTSDTYEQYF
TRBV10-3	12	CAISESPFRYTF
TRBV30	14	CAFRDNGRNQPQHF
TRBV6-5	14	CASRRSTGTYGYTF
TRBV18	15	CASSPDDTSNQPQHF
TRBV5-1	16	CASSLGIAGGSGELFF
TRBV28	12	CASSAGGYGYTF
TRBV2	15	CASSGGMGSRETQYF
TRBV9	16	CASSAPHLGGTDTQYF
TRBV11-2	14	CASSRGQGGEKLFF
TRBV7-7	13	CASSLDGNGEQFF
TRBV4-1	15	CASSQVGSYNSPLHF
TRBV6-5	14	CASRPGQGASGYTF
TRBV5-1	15	CASSGGQGSGTEAFF
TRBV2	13	CASSETPNQPQHF
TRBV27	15	CASSPTGGVHYGYTF
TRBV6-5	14	CASIPGQTAYEQYF
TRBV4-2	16	CASSQKSLGTDYEQYF
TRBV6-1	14	CASSEGAAKNIQYF
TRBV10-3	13	CAISGRLTDTQYF
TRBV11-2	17	CASSFLGTPDSNQPQHF
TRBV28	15	CASSTKDRGSGELFF
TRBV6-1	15	CASSPDRGPGGGYTF
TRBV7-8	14	CASSLSEISHGYTF
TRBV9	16	CASSVGDSGSKETQYF
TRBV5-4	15	CASSFGQGGSEKLFF
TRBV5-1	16	CASRDGTSGTQETQYF
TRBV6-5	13	CASRDSRNSPLHF
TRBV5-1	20	CASSRLLAGGPVTSTDTQYF
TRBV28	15	CASSPPDRDTDTQYF
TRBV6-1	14	CASRVSGGLYEQYF
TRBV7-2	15	CASSFGLAGTYEQYF
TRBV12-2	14	CASRLHLAKNIQYF
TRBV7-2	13	CASSFRMNTEAFF
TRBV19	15	CASSNDDGRGQPQHF